Following are 21 T cell receptor beta chains from one sample sequenced in a study of T cells after yellow fever vaccination. Using its own MiXCR run on the 5' RACE reads, TCRdb lists one record per CDR3 protein. This sample has 500,000 to 700,000 distinct CDR3 sequences, with less than 20% found just once. Specimen: PBMCs, collected 15 days after the yellow fever booster vaccination. Receptors were obtained from a man younger than 40 who received the YFV17D yellow fever vaccine.

This chain connects TRBV10-3 to TRBJ1-5; D possibly corresponds to TRBD1 (6 bases). The germline CDR1 and CDR2 sequences are ENHRY and SYGVKD. The CDR3 is made up of 14 amino acids. Trimming removed 10 bases from V and 2 bases from J, with 15 bases in between. The CDR3 is CASTGPGGNQPQHF. CDR3 sequence (DNA): TGTGCCAGCACAGGGCCTGGGGGCAATCAGCCCCAGCATTTT.

This clonotype was observed a handful of times. The chain has TRBV9 and TRBJ1-1, with D unclear. In germline, CDR1 is SGDLS, CDR2 YYNGEE. CDR3 length: 13 residues. Trimming pared 1 base from V and 3 bases from J, leaving 7 bases between. The DNA of the CDR3 is TGTGCCAGCAGCGTATCCCTGGACACTGAAGCTTTCTTT. Its translation: CASSVSLDTEAFF.

The V call is TRBV5-8, the J call TRBJ1-6; 9 nucleotides line up with TRBD1. CDR1 SGHTS and CDR2 YDEGEE come from the germline V gene. V shed 3 bases, J shed 7 bases, and the junction held 2 bases outside the gene matches. The CDR3 length is 14 residues. CDR3 amino acids: CASSWDRVNSPLHF. CDR3 bases: TGTGCCAGCAGCTGGGACAGGGTAAATTCACCCCTCCACTTT.

This rearrangement joins TRBV11-2 to TRBJ2-7; D not certain. CDR3 length: 12 amino acids. Trimming cost V 2 bases and J 11 bases, with 13 bases left between them. Germline V lookup: CDR1 SGHAT, CDR2 FQNNGV. CDR3 amino acids: CASSLLTGEKYF. Written as DNA, the CDR3 is TGTGCCAGCAGCTTATTAACCGGAGAAAAGTACTTC.

The CDR3 reads CATSDSSGSPYEQYF. The CDR3 nucleotides are TGTGCCACCAGTGATAGTAGCGGGAGTCCCTACGAGCAGTACTTC. This chain joins TRBV24-1 and TRBJ2-7, with 9 positions matching TRBD2. Germline CDR1 and CDR2: KGHDR and SFDVKD. The CDR3 is 15 amino acids. The trim removed 3 bases at V and 2 bases at J, leaving 4 bases unmatched.

This clonotype was recorded a few times. The V and J genes are TRBV5-1 and TRBJ2-7; D is perhaps TRBD1 or TRBD2 (5 bases each). The CDR3 is 18 residues long. The germline CDR1 and CDR2 sequences are SGHRS and YFSETQ. V was cut by 6 bases and J by 7 bases, with 32 bases left in between. For the CDR3, the DNA is TGCGCCAGCATCCCTTTCCGGGACCCCCGAAACGGGTATGAAGAGCAGTACTTC. Protein: CASIPFRDPRNGYEEQYF.

Many counts were recorded for this clonotype. This chain links TRBV3-1 with TRBJ2-1; no clear D. V shed 6 bases and J shed 0 bases, with 9 bases lying between them. CDR1 is LGHDT, CDR2 YNNKEL, per germline (reference sequence). The CDR3 runs to 14 residues. The CDR3 loop reads CASRPESSYNEQFF. The CDR3 DNA reads as TGTGCCAGCAGACCCGAAAGCTCCTACAATGAGCAGTTCTTC.

This clonotype was detected a few times. This chain uses TRBV5-1 with TRBJ2-7; D not resolved. Germline lookup yields CDR1 SGHRS and CDR2 YFSETQ. V dropped 5 bases and J dropped 1 base, with 10 bases sitting between them. The CDR3 is made up of 13 amino acids. The DNA for the CDR3 is TGCGCCAGCAGTTCGGACGGTTCCTACGAGCAGTACTTC. It specifies CASSSDGSYEQYF.

This clonotype appeared a few times. This chain joins TRBV20-1 and TRBJ2-4, with TRBD1 identical over 11 bases. CDR1 is DFQATT, CDR2 SNEGSKA, per germline (reference sequence). There are 14 residues in the CDR3. J gave up 9 bases and V 5 bases, and 9 bases lay outside the gene matches. As DNA, the CDR3 is TGCAGTGCTCAAACCGGGACAGGGGGTGTCATTCAGTACTTC. This translates into CSAQTGTGGVIQYF.

This chain joins TRBV3-1 and TRBJ2-5; the D is unclear. CDR1 is LGHDT and CDR2 is YNNKEL in the germline V gene (reference sequence). The ends were cut back, 11 bases at V and 3 bases at J, with 4 bases in the middle. The CDR3 contains 9 residues. The CDR3 DNA sequence: TGTGCCCGAAAAGAGACCCAGTACTTC. Translation: CARKETQYF.

This clonotype was seen more than once but under ten times. This sequence joins TRBV7-9 and TRBJ1-1; D is uncertain. The germline CDR1 and CDR2 sequences are SEHNR and FQNEAQ (reference sequence). V dropped 5 bases and J dropped 6 bases, with 16 bases sitting between them. The CDR3 has 14 amino acids. For the CDR3, the DNA is TGTGCCAGCAGCCACGCTGGGATTGCGTCTGAAGCTTTCTTT. This encodes CASSHAGIASEAFF.

This chain connects TRBV5-4 to TRBJ2-1; D might be TRBD2 (5 bases). CDR3 length equals 15 residues. V lost 4 bases and J 7 bases, leaving 18 bases between the germline ends. Germline-derived CDR1 and CDR2 are SGHNT and YYREEE (reference sequence). The CDR3 bases are TGTGCCAGCAGCATAGAACTTCATTCGGGGAATGAGCAGTTCTTC. Translation: CASSIELHSGNEQFF.

The chain is built from TRBV6-1 and TRBJ2-1; 10 bases fit TRBD2. CDR1 is MNHNS, CDR2 SASEGT, per germline. The CDR3 has 15 residues. The V and J ends lost 9 bases and 3 bases, in that order; junction bases with no gene match: 8. CDR3 sequence reads: CASQSGRGVYNEQFF. The CDR3, as DNA: TGTGCCAGTCAGAGCGGGAGGGGGGTCTACAATGAGCAGTTCTTC.

The rearrangement joins TRBV6-2 or TRBV6-3 to TRBJ1-2; 9 bases map to TRBD1. The J segment lost 2 bases and the V segment lost 7 bases, leaving 11 bases of the junction unmatched. This CDR3 contains 16 residues. Germline values: CDR1 MNHEY, CDR2 SVGEGT. The CDR3 bases are TGTGCCAGCATATACCGGGACAGGGACGTCAACTATGGCTACACCTTC. This gives the protein CASIYRDRDVNYGYTF.

The V call is TRBV12-3 or TRBV12-4, the J call TRBJ2-7; D not certain. V lost 8 bases to trimming and J lost 2 bases, with 10 bases between them. This CDR3 contains 12 residues. The DNA of the CDR3 is TGTGCCAGCGCAGGACCAACCTACGAGCAGTACTTC. Its protein product is CASAGPTYEQYF.

The gene calls are TRBV12-3 or TRBV12-4 and TRBJ2-1; D gene uncertain. The germline V and J ends were trimmed by 3 bases and 5 bases, with 5 bases remaining between them. The CDR3 loop spans 12 amino acids. CDR3 sequence reads: CASSLFHNEQFF. DNA for the CDR3: TGTGCCAGCAGTTTGTTTCACAATGAGCAGTTCTTC.

This clonotype occurred a few times. J is TRBJ2-5 and V is TRBV28; 7 nucleotides align to TRBD1. The trim removed 7 bases at V and 7 bases at J, leaving 12 bases unmatched. Germline V CDR1 and CDR2: MDHEN, SYDVKM. This CDR3 is 14 amino acids long. The CDR3 loop is CASTPDRVGGTQYF. CDR3 nucleotide sequence: TGTGCCAGCACTCCCGACAGGGTCGGAGGGACCCAGTACTTC.

This clonotype was picked up many times. The chain joins TRBV28 to TRBJ2-7, with no clear D. CDR1 is MDHEN, CDR2 SYDVKM, per germline. V shed 9 bases and J shed 1 base, with 7 bases lying between them. This CDR3 has 11 residues. The CDR3 spells CASRISYEQYF. As DNA, the CDR3 is TGTGCCAGTCGAATTTCCTACGAGCAGTACTTC.

The chain employs TRBV7-2 and TRBJ2-1; the D gene is possibly TRBD2 (6 bases). V was pared by 5 bases and J by 10 bases, with 9 bases between. From germline, CDR1 is SGHTA and CDR2 FQGNSA. This CDR3 has 11 amino acids. The CDR3 bases are TGTGCCAGCAGCGGGAGGACCGAGCAGTTCTTC. It yields the protein CASSGRTEQFF.

This clonotype was counted a few times. This sequence joins TRBV6-5 and TRBJ2-7; 12 positions agree with TRBD2. Germline V lookup: CDR1 MNHEY, CDR2 SVGAGI. The CDR3 has 15 amino acids. The V segment lost 2 bases and the J segment 9 bases; nucleotides outside the gene matches: 8. In DNA, the CDR3 is TGTGCCAGCAGTTACCCAACTAGCGGGAGGTCGGGGCAGTACTTC. Its translation is CASSYPTSGRSGQYF.

J is TRBJ2-5 and V is TRBV11-1; a possible D gene is TRBD1 (6 bases). The V end was cut by 5 bases, the J end by 1 base, with 11 bases between. The length of the CDR3 is 14 residues. From germline, CDR1 is SGHAT and CDR2 FQDESV (reference sequence). This CDR3 reads CASSAGQTQETQYF. The CDR3 DNA follows: TGTGCCAGCAGCGCCGGACAGACCCAAGAGACCCAGTACTTC.